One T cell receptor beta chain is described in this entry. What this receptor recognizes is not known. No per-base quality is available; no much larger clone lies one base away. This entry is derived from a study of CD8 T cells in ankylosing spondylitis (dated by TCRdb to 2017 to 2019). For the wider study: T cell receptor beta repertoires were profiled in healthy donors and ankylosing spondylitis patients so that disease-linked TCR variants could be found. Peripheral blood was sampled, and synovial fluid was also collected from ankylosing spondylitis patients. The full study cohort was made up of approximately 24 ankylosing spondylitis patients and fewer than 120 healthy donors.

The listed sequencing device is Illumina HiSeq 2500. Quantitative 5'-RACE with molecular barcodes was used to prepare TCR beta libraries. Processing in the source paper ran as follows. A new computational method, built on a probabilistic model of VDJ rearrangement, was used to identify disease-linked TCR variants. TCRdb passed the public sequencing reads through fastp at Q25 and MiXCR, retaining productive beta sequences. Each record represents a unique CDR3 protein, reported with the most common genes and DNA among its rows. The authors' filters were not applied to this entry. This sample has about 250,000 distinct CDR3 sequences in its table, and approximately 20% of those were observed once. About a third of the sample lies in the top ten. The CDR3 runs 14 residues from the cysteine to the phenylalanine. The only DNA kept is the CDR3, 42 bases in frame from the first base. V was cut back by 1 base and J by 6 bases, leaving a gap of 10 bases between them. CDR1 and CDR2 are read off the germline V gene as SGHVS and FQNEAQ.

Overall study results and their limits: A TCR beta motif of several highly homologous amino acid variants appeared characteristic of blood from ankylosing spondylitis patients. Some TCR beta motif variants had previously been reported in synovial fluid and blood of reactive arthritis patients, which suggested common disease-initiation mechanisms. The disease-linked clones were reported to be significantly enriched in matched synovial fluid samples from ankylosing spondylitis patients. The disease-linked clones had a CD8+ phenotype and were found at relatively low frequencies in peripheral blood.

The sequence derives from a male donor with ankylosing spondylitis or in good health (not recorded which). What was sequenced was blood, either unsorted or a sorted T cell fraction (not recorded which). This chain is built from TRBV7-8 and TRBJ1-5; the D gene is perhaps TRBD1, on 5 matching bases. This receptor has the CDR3 CASSLEAGSQPQHF. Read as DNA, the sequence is TGTGCCAGCAGCTTAGAGGCAGGGAGTCAGCCCCAGCATTTT.